These T cell receptor beta chains were read from a single sample in a study of T-cell memory formation after mild COVID-19. TCRdb fed the 5' RACE reads into MiXCR, producing one record per CDR3 protein. Of some 82,000 distinct CDR3 sequences listed, around 13% were seen once; the top ten hold 41%. Sequencing was performed on PBMCs or a T cell subset sorted from them (not recorded which). Receptor source: a man younger than 35 who had mild COVID-19 (a few samples of this study predate the infection). Cell type and time point are not known. CDR3s leave out the opening cysteine and the closing phenylalanine or tryptophan. Each record gives: V gene, J gene, CDR3 protein.

V gene: TRBV28
J gene: TRBJ1-2
CDR3 protein: ASRPRTGGDNYGYT

V gene: TRBV7-2
J gene: TRBJ2-5
CDR3 protein: ASSRRGQETQY

V gene: TRBV29-1
J gene: TRBJ2-3
CDR3 protein: SVERSGRSTDTQY

V gene: TRBV20-1
J gene: TRBJ2-5
CDR3 protein: SARDLASGEETQY

V gene: TRBV20-1
J gene: TRBJ2-7
CDR3 protein: SARDAGEGYEQY

V gene: TRBV7-9
J gene: TRBJ2-7
CDR3 protein: ASSLTTDLYEQY

V gene: TRBV7-2
J gene: TRBJ2-3
CDR3 protein: ASRSVTEPTDTQY

V gene: TRBV4-1
J gene: TRBJ1-5
CDR3 protein: ASSQGTGRTNQPQH

V gene: TRBV7-2
J gene: TRBJ1-1
CDR3 protein: ASSFISDEAF

V gene: TRBV29-1
J gene: TRBJ2-5
CDR3 protein: SVRLPGQGAPPQY

V gene: TRBV12-3/TRBV12-4
J gene: TRBJ2-3
CDR3 protein: ASSWGGGTDTQY

V gene: TRBV6-2/TRBV6-3
J gene: TRBJ2-3
CDR3 protein: ASSFLANSPDTQY

V gene: TRBV29-1
J gene: TRBJ2-5
CDR3 protein: SVEEKGETQY

V gene: TRBV7-2
J gene: TRBJ2-3
CDR3 protein: ASSPTTSGGVYSTDTQY

V gene: TRBV5-6
J gene: TRBJ1-2
CDR3 protein: ASSQTVLNYGYT

V gene: TRBV12-3/TRBV12-4
J gene: TRBJ1-2
CDR3 protein: ASRHRDRRYGYT

V gene: TRBV20-1
J gene: TRBJ1-6
CDR3 protein: SARPSDRGPSPLH

V gene: TRBV5-6
J gene: TRBJ1-2
CDR3 protein: ASSFEVGARDGYT

V gene: TRBV27
J gene: TRBJ2-7
CDR3 protein: ASSSGYEQY

V gene: TRBV6-2/TRBV6-3
J gene: TRBJ2-7
CDR3 protein: ASSNGEQY

V gene: TRBV6-2/TRBV6-3
J gene: TRBJ2-3
CDR3 protein: ASRTGYTDTQY

V gene: TRBV7-2
J gene: TRBJ2-2
CDR3 protein: ASSLWGGPFGELF

V gene: TRBV27
J gene: TRBJ2-2
CDR3 protein: ASSLLTGVRELF

V gene: TRBV6-1
J gene: TRBJ1-6
CDR3 protein: ASTGEGDGGRALH

V gene: TRBV7-2
J gene: TRBJ2-1
CDR3 protein: ASSHPVTSGYNEQF

V gene: TRBV7-9
J gene: TRBJ1-1
CDR3 protein: ASSLAMDRDAF

V gene: TRBV7-9
J gene: TRBJ2-2
CDR3 protein: ASSWRGRDNTGELF

V gene: TRBV27
J gene: TRBJ1-5
CDR3 protein: ASSFSGGAFRGQPQH

V gene: TRBV9
J gene: TRBJ2-7
CDR3 protein: ASSERTGTGISYEQY

V gene: TRBV29-1
J gene: TRBJ1-1
CDR3 protein: SVDYGSTEAF

V gene: TRBV10-2
J gene: TRBJ1-2
CDR3 protein: ASSNKTGNYGYT

V gene: TRBV6-2/TRBV6-3
J gene: TRBJ2-2
CDR3 protein: ASSYFPSGAGELF

V gene: TRBV12-3/TRBV12-4
J gene: TRBJ2-1
CDR3 protein: ASSLRLAGERQF

V gene: TRBV4-1
J gene: TRBJ2-3
CDR3 protein: ASSQESGGLTSTDTQY

V gene: TRBV28
J gene: TRBJ2-5
CDR3 protein: ASSFPLAGSPNAETQY

V gene: TRBV4-1
J gene: TRBJ2-2
CDR3 protein: ASRWGVESTGELF

V gene: TRBV5-1
J gene: TRBJ1-1
CDR3 protein: ASSLAPDDEAF

V gene: TRBV4-1
J gene: TRBJ2-1
CDR3 protein: ASSHNAGAGGINNEQF

V gene: TRBV6-1
J gene: TRBJ1-1
CDR3 protein: ASTTTWGGMNTEAF

V gene: TRBV4-1
J gene: TRBJ1-2
CDR3 protein: ASSQVPGTGAGYT

V gene: TRBV29-1
J gene: TRBJ2-3
CDR3 protein: SVAPGGIADTQY

V gene: TRBV7-9
J gene: TRBJ2-3
CDR3 protein: ASSYTGDTQY

V gene: TRBV27
J gene: TRBJ2-6
CDR3 protein: ASSPGLPGANVLT

V gene: TRBV6-2/TRBV6-3
J gene: TRBJ2-7
CDR3 protein: ASSGGLRYEQY

V gene: TRBV4-1
J gene: TRBJ2-3
CDR3 protein: ASSRGAGTTDTQY

V gene: TRBV7-9
J gene: TRBJ2-5
CDR3 protein: ASRWTSGAPETQY

V gene: TRBV6-6
J gene: TRBJ2-2
CDR3 protein: ASSYHKGPGELF

V gene: TRBV5-5
J gene: TRBJ1-5
CDR3 protein: ASSLRGNRGQPQH

V gene: TRBV20-1
J gene: TRBJ1-2
CDR3 protein: SARESRGSGYT

V gene: TRBV9
J gene: TRBJ1-2
CDR3 protein: ASSARDRATSHYGYT